These T cell receptor beta chains were read from a single sample in a study of cytomegalovirus exposure and HLA in healthy donors. Here immunoSEQ multiplex PCR was the method, and the copy in TCRdb shows in-frame clones only, minus some. The sample has around 130,000 clones, roughly 78% seen once. Sequencing was performed on PBMCs. All receptors derive from a man aged 30-40 years in good health and CMV-seronegative. The CDR3 runs from the conserved cysteine through the conserved F or W. The order of the fields is CDR3 DNA, CDR3 protein, D gene, V gene, J gene, clone size. D genes are given only for firm matches. Size tells how often a clone was seen (once, few, many) or the class of an expanded clone, and some rows leave it out.

DNA: TGTGCCACCAGCATAGACTACTACGAGCAGTACTTC
CDR3: CATSIDYYEQYF
D: NA
V: TRBV15
J: TRBJ2-7
size: few

DNA: TGTGCCAGCACGGCGGGAGGGAGCACAGATACGCAGTATTTT
CDR3: CASTAGGSTDTQYF
D: TRBD2
V: TRBV6-5
J: TRBJ2-3
size: once

DNA: TGTGCCAGCAGTCCCACTAGCGGTGATGAAGCTTTCTTT
CDR3: CASSPTSGDEAFF
D: NA
V: TRBV7-9
J: TRBJ1-1
size: few

DNA: TGTGCCAGCACCCTCCCGGCAGGGAATAATTCACCCCTCCACTTT
CDR3: CASTLPAGNNSPLHF
D: NA
V: TRBV6-1
J: TRBJ1-6
size: few

DNA: TGTGCCAGCAGCTTAACAGGAGAGGTTGGAAACACCATATATTTT
CDR3: CASSLTGEVGNTIYF
D: NA
V: TRBV7-8
J: TRBJ1-3
size: once

DNA: TGTGCCAGCAGTTACGGCAGCGGAAGCTCCTACAATGAGCAGTTCTTC
CDR3: CASSYGSGSSYNEQFF
D: NA
V: TRBV6-5
J: TRBJ2-1
size: NA

DNA: TGTGCCAGCAGCTTCATCTGGGCGGGGGCAGATACGCAGTATTTT
CDR3: CASSFIWAGADTQYF
D: TRBD2
V: TRBV11-1
J: TRBJ2-3
size: NA

DNA: TGTGCCAGCAGTTTGTTCAGTGATCAGCCCCAGCATTTT
CDR3: CASSLFSDQPQHF
D: NA
V: TRBV28
J: TRBJ1-5
size: NA

DNA: TGTGCCAGCTCACCGGGACTAGCGGAGACCACGCAGTATTTT
CDR3: CASSPGLAETTQYF
D: TRBD2
V: TRBV18
J: TRBJ2-3
size: NA

DNA: TGTGCCAGCAGCCCGGACAGAGACTACGAGCAGTACTTC
CDR3: CASSPDRDYEQYF
D: NA
V: TRBV11-2
J: TRBJ2-7
size: NA

DNA: TGTGCCAGCAGCTTGGGCGGGAGTCAGGCCGAAGATACGCAGTATTTT
CDR3: CASSLGGSQAEDTQYF
D: TRBD2
V: TRBV11-1
J: TRBJ2-3
size: NA

DNA: TGTGCCATCAGTGAGTCGACTCGGCTAGCGGGAGTAGATACGCAGTATTTT
CDR3: CAISESTRLAGVDTQYF
D: TRBD2
V: TRBV10-3
J: TRBJ2-3
size: NA

DNA: TGTGCCAGCTCACCATGGGCGCCAAACGCGGGCGAGCAGTACTTC
CDR3: CASSPWAPNAGEQYF
D: NA
V: TRBV18
J: TRBJ2-7
size: NA

DNA: TGTGCCAGCACCAAAACAGGGTACAAAGAAGCTTTCTTT
CDR3: CASTKTGYKEAFF
D: NA
V: TRBV6-5
J: TRBJ1-1
size: few

DNA: TGTGCCAGCAGTTTGTTTGGTGGGGGGGGGAAGATGGGCACTGAAGCTTTCTTT
CDR3: CASSLFGGGGKMGTEAFF
D: NA
V: TRBV28
J: TRBJ1-1
size: few

DNA: TGTGCCAGCAGAGGGACAGGGTTCACTGAAGCTTTCTTT
CDR3: CASRGTGFTEAFF
D: TRBD1
V: TRBV6-5
J: TRBJ1-1
size: NA

DNA: TGTGCCAGTTTAGCCAGGGGAATGGGCTATGGCTACACCTTC
CDR3: CASLARGMGYGYTF
D: NA
V: TRBV19
J: TRBJ1-2
size: NA